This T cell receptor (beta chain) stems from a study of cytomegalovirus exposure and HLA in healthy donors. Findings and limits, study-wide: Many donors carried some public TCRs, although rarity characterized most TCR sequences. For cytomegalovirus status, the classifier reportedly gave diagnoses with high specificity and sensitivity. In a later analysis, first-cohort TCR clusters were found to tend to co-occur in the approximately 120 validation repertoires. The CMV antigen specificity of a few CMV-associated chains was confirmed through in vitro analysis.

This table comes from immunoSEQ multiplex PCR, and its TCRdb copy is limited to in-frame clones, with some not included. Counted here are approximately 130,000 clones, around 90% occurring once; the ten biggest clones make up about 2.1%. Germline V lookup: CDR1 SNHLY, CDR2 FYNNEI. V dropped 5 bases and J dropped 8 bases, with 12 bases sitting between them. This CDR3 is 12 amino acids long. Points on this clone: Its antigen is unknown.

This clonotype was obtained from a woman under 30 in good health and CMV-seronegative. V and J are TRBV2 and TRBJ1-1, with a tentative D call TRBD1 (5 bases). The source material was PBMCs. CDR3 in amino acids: CASSSDTSEAFF. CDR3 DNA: TGTGCCAGCAGTTCGGACACCTCAGAAGCTTTCTTT.